One T cell receptor beta chain is described in this entry. What it binds is not known. This specimen comes from a study of shared clonotypes between healthy human individuals. Libraries were prepared by immunoSEQ multiplex PCR; TCRdb keeps only in-frame clonotypes and omits some of them. The table records 850,000 to 1,200,000 clones, around 74% of them present only once. The study, taken as a whole, reports: Shared clonotypes across all four donors exceeded non-shared ones in generation probability.

The sequencing sample was made of memory CD4+ T cells sorted from blood. Subset reported: CD45RA-negative fraction. The origin of this receptor is a man aged 18-30 years in good health.

The CDR3 is CAWSAGDSYSNQPQHF. CDR3 bases: TGTGCCTGGAGTGCAGGGGACTCTTATAGCAATCAGCCCCAGCATTTT. This sequence joins TRBV30 and TRBJ1-5; tentatively, D is TRBD1 (6 bases). The V end was cut by 1 base, the J end by 0 bases, with 13 bases between. The germline gives CDR1 GTSNPN, CDR2 SVGIG (reference sequence). This CDR3 region has 16 residues.